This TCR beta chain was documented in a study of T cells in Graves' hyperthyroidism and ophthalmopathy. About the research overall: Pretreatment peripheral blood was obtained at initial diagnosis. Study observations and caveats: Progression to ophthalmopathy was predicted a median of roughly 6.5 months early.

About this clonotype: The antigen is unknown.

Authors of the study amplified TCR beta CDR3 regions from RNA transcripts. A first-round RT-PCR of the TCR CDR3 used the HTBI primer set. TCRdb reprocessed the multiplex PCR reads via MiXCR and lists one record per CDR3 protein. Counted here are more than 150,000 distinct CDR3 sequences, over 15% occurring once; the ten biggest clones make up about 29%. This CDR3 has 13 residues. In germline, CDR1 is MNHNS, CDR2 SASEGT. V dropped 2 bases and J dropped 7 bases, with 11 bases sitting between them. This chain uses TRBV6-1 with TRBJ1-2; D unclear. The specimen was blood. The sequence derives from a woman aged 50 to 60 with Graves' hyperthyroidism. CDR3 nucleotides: TGTGCCAGCAGTGAAAAAATTCCGGGTGGCTACACCTTC. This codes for CASSEKIPGGYTF.